Following are 12 T cell receptor beta chains from one sample sequenced in a study of cytomegalovirus exposure and HLA in healthy donors. PCR involved 60 Vbeta and 13 Jbeta primers. Assay used: immunoSEQ multiplex PCR; TCRdb lists only in-frame clones, some missing. Of around 120,000 clones in the sample, about four fifths are singletons; the top ten hold 8.5% to 10%. The sequenced sample consisted of PBMCs. These receptors were collected from a female donor in good health and CMV-seropositive.

This chain uses TRBV7-9 with TRBJ1-1; D ambiguous. Germline CDR1 reads SEHNR; CDR2 reads FQNEAQ (reference sequence). Trimming cost V 6 bases and J 8 bases, with 13 bases left between them. CDR3 length: 12 amino acids. CDR3 coding DNA: TGTGCCAGCAGAAACCCCAGCAGGGAAGCTTTCTTT. This sequence encodes CASRNPSREAFF.

This clone was counted once. The CDR3 DNA reads as TGCGCCAGCAGCCAAGGCCAGGGCCAAAACTATGGCTACACCTTC. Residues: CASSQGQGQNYGYTF. The chain employs TRBV4-1 and TRBJ1-2, with a weak D call TRBD1 (5 bases). V lost 1 base, J lost 2 bases, and 11 bases lay in between. CDR1 is MGHRA, CDR2 YSYEKL, per germline. CDR3 length: 15 residues.

This chain links TRBV19 with TRBJ1-1; D remains unclear. The CDR3 length is 15 residues. In germline, CDR1 is LNHDA, CDR2 SQIVND (reference sequence). The germline V and J ends were trimmed by 5 bases and 7 bases, with 20 bases remaining between them. CDR3: CASSPTFSTQGEAFF. In DNA, the CDR3 is TGTGCCAGTAGTCCAACTTTTTCGACTCAAGGTGAAGCTTTCTTT.

The V and J genes are TRBV11-2 and TRBJ1-4; unclear D gene. CDR1 and CDR2 from the germline V gene are SGHAT and FQNNGV. V lost 3 bases, J lost 0 bases, and 8 bases lay in between. The CDR3 spans 15 residues. CDR3 in DNA: TGTGCCAGCAGCTTCGGAGGGACAACTAATGAAAAACTGTTTTTT. Translation gives CASSFGGTTNEKLFF. The full variable domain, rest sourced from reference TRBV11-2 and TRBJ1-4, is EAGVAQSPRYKIIEKRQSVAFWCNPISGHATLYWYQQILGQGPKLLIQFQNNGVVDDSQLPKDRFSAERLKGVDSTLKIQPAKLEDSAVYLCASSFGGTTNEKLFFGSGTQLSVL.

This clone was seen more than once but under ten times. This rearrangement joins TRBV4-3 to TRBJ2-7, with 8 bases lining up with TRBD1. Germline CDR1 and CDR2: LGHNA and YSLEER. J was trimmed by 0 bases and V by 4 bases; bases with no gene match: 5. This CDR3 is 15 amino acids long. For the CDR3, the DNA is TGCGCCAGCAGCCCAACAGGGGGAAGCTCCTACGAGCAGTACTTC. Encoded protein: CASSPTGGSSYEQYF.

The chain joins TRBV5-4 to TRBJ2-5; the D gene is possibly TRBD1 (5 bases). The CDR3 is 16 residues long. The V end lost 4 bases, the J end lost 5 bases, and 21 bases lay between the germline ends. Per the germline V gene, CDR1 is SGHNT and CDR2 is YYREEE (reference sequence). The DNA of the CDR3 is TGTGCCAGCAGCACTGACAGAAACTCGGCACGGGAGACCCAGTACTTC. The encoded protein is CASSTDRNSARETQYF.

This chain links TRBV18 with TRBJ1-1, with D uncertain. From germline, CDR1 is KGHSH and CDR2 LQKENI. Trimming removed 3 bases from V and 5 bases from J, with 16 bases in between. This CDR3 has 15 residues. Here the CDR3 reads CASSPNAAPGTEAFF. For the CDR3, the DNA is TGTGCCAGCTCACCTAACGCGGCCCCGGGGACTGAAGCTTTCTTT.

V and J are TRBV27 and TRBJ1-1; no clear D gene. CDR1 and CDR2 from the germline V gene are MNHEY and SMNVEV (reference sequence). The V end lost 5 bases, the J end lost 4 bases, and 14 bases lay between the germline ends. The CDR3 totals 14 residues. This CDR3 is CASSLAGSTTEAFF. The CDR3, as DNA: TGTGCCAGCAGTCTCGCGGGGTCGACCACTGAAGCTTTCTTT.

This clone was counted only a few times. This chain links TRBV4-1 with TRBJ1-1, with D unresolved. CDR3 length: 14 amino acids. Germline lookup yields CDR1 MGHRA and CDR2 YSYEKL. Trimming removed 0 bases from V and 6 bases from J, with 11 bases in between. In DNA form, the CDR3 reads TGCGCCAGCAGCCAAGATCCGGGATTGGCTGAAGCTTTCTTT. It yields the protein CASSQDPGLAEAFF.

The chain recombines TRBV9 with TRBJ2-1; D perhaps matches TRBD2 (5 bases). Germline V gene data show CDR1 as SGDLS and CDR2 as YYNGEE. This CDR3 is 14 amino acids long. Deletions cut 0 bases from V and 8 bases from J, with 12 bases between. The CDR3 DNA reads TGTGCCAGCAGCGTAGACGCCCGGGGAGATGAGCAGTTCTTC. Its protein product is CASSVDARGDEQFF.

As DNA, the CDR3 is TGTGCCACCAGCTACAGGGGGAGTTATGGCTACACCTTC. It specifies CATSYRGSYGYTF. The chain carries TRBV15 and TRBJ1-2; the match to TRBD1 covers 8 bases. CDR1 is LNHNV and CDR2 is YYDKDF in the germline V gene (reference sequence). The CDR3 extends over 13 amino acids. The V gene end was trimmed by 5 bases and the J gene end by 5 bases; junction bases not matched to a gene: 4.

The rearrangement links TRBV6-1 to TRBJ1-1, with 7 nucleotides matching TRBD1. Per germline, CDR1 MNHNS and CDR2 SASEGT. V shed 5 bases, J shed 2 bases, and the junction held 8 bases outside the gene matches. The CDR3 covers 15 residues. For the CDR3, the DNA is TGTGCCAGCAGTTCAACCGGGACAGCAAACACTGAAGCTTTCTTT. Its protein is CASSSTGTANTEAFF.